This TCR beta chain was documented in a study of cytomegalovirus exposure and HLA in healthy donors. Study summary: There were just under 400 genotyped donors. Of these, 75% to 90% fell in the genetic ancestry cluster associated with self-reported Caucasian donors.

This clone was counted only a few times. The PCR made use of 60 Vbeta and 13 Jbeta primers. The protocol was immunoSEQ multiplex PCR, while the TCRdb copy is restricted to in-frame clones and leaves out a portion. The repertoire holds about 120,000 clones, 70% to 85% seen once, with 4% in the top ten. The CDR3 contains 16 residues. V lost 4 bases and J lost 5; bases outside the gene matches: 14. The germline gives CDR1 SGHDT, CDR2 YYEEEE. The sequence was obtained from a man aged 35-49 years in good health and CMV-seropositive. Sequencing was done on a sample of PBMCs. The V call is TRBV5-6, the J call TRBJ2-5, with TRBD2 identical over 7 bases. The CDR3 coding sequence is TGTGCCAGCAGCCCCGGGTCATTCCGTAGCGGGGAGACCCAGTACTTC. It encodes CASSPGSFRSGETQYF.